Shown below are 19 T cell receptor beta chains from a single sample sequenced in a study of cytomegalovirus exposure and HLA in healthy donors. The PCR used 60 Vbeta and 13 Jbeta primers. The method was immunoSEQ multiplex PCR; TCRdb's version includes in-frame clones alone and lacks a portion of them. The top ten clones hold less than 9% of a sample with 250,000 or so clones, 80% to 85% of them seen once. What was sequenced was PBMCs. These receptors were taken from a woman aged 55 to 70 in good health and CMV-seropositive.

The gene calls are TRBV19 and TRBJ2-4, with D perhaps matching TRBD2 (6 bases). The CDR3 contains 14 residues. Trimming stripped 1 base from V and 8 bases from J, with 12 bases between. In germline, CDR1 is LNHDA, CDR2 SQIVND (reference sequence). The CDR3: CASSIGRGYDIQYF. The CDR3 DNA follows: TGTGCCAGTAGTATAGGGCGGGGTTATGACATTCAGTACTTC.

The chain employs TRBV2 and TRBJ2-3, with TRBD1 as a possible D gene (6 bases). The length of the CDR3 is 13 residues. V lost 8 bases and J lost 6, with 15 bases in between. Per germline, CDR1 SNHLY and CDR2 FYNNEI. The CDR3 nucleotides are TGTGCCAGCGAGGCAGGGGTTCGGGATACGCAGTATTTT. Translated, it gives CASEAGVRDTQYF.

The V and J genes are TRBV5-1 and TRBJ1-2; D perhaps matches TRBD1 (5 bases). CDR3 length: 13 residues. CDR1 SGHRS and CDR2 YFSETQ come from the germline V gene. Trimming took 0 bases from V and 7 from J, leaving 10 bases between them. The CDR3 spells CASSLETAVGYTF. The DNA of the CDR3 is TGCGCCAGCAGCTTGGAGACAGCTGTTGGCTACACCTTC.

The V and J genes are TRBV21-1 and TRBJ2-1; TRBD1, the D gene given by the table, was not confirmed from the DNA. TRBV21-1 is assigned pseudogene status. The CDR3 has 19 amino acids. The CDR3: CASRPAGTGSPSSYNEQFF. The CDR3 nucleotides read TGTGCCAGCAGACCGGCCGGGACAGGGTCCCCTAGCTCCTACAATGAGCAGTTCTTC.

A few counts support this clone. The J gene is TRBJ2-2, the V gene TRBV14, with TRBD2 matching 8 bases. CDR1 is SGHDN, CDR2 FVKESK, per germline. The CDR3 is made up of 15 amino acids. V lost 4 bases to trimming and J lost 1 base; unmatched junction nucleotides: 2. CDR3 bases: TGTGCCAGCAGCCGTACTAGCGGGAACACCGGGGAGCTGTTTTTT. Its translation is CASSRTSGNTGELFF.

This chain uses TRBV28 with TRBJ1-4, with TRBD1 matching 7 bases. Per the germline V gene, CDR1 is MDHEN and CDR2 is SYDVKM. The trim removed 6 bases at V and 7 bases at J, leaving 2 bases unmatched. The CDR3 spans 12 residues. The CDR3 DNA follows: TGTGCCAGCAGGGACAGGCCTGAAAAACTGTTTTTT. Its protein is CASRDRPEKLFF.

The J gene is TRBJ2-1, the V gene TRBV29-1; TRBD2 aligns across 7 bases. V was pared by 5 bases and J by 9 bases, with 10 bases of the junction left unmatched. Germline loops: CDR1 SQVTM, CDR2 ANQGSEA. This CDR3 is 13 amino acids long. The CDR3, as DNA: TGCAGCGTTTTAACGGGAGGAGGTAGTGAGCAGTTCTTC. Translating gives CSVLTGGGSEQFF.

This chain joins TRBV7-9 and TRBJ1-1; 8 bases align to TRBD1. The CDR3 covers 17 residues. V lost 4 bases and J lost 1; bases outside the gene matches: 11. Looked up from germline, CDR1 is SEHNR and CDR2 is FQNEAQ (reference sequence). The CDR3 nucleotides read TGTGCCAGCAGCTCAACTCCGGGACAGGTCAGGAACACTGAAGCTTTCTTT. Its protein product is CASSSTPGQVRNTEAFF. Full variable domain (rest looked up from reference TRBV7-9 and TRBJ1-1): DTGVSQNPRHKITKRGQNVTFRCDPISEHNRLYWYRQTLGQGPEFLTYFQNEAQLEKSRLLSDRFSAERPKGSFSTLEIQRTEQGDSAMYLCASSSTPGQVRNTEAFFGQGTRLTVV.

The rearrangement links TRBV28 to TRBJ1-2, with D perhaps matching TRBD1 (6 bases). Per the germline V gene, CDR1 is MDHEN and CDR2 is SYDVKM. This CDR3 comprises 14 residues. With 4 bases removed from V and 3 bases from J, the gap between germline ends came to 12 bases. The CDR3 DNA reads TGTGCCAGCAGTTCAGGCAGGGGCGACTATGGCTACACCTTC. Protein product: CASSSGRGDYGYTF.

The V call is TRBV14, the J call TRBJ2-2; D uncertain. Germline-derived CDR1 and CDR2 are SGHDN and FVKESK. With 6 bases removed from V and 6 bases from J, the gap between germline ends came to 14 bases. The CDR3 is 14 amino acids. The DNA for the CDR3 is TGTGCCAGCAGTTTGTTGACACCCCCCGGGGAGCTGTTTTTT. It encodes CASSLLTPPGELFF. The full variable domain, completed using reference TRBV14 and TRBJ2-2, is EAGVTQFPSHSVIEKGQTVTLRCDPISGHDNLYWYRRVMGKEIKFLLHFVKESKQDESGMPNNRFLAERTGGTYSTLKVQPAELEDSGVYFCASSLLTPPGELFFGEGSRLTVL.

This clone turned up a few times. The chain links TRBV18 to TRBJ1-5; D is ambiguous. CDR1 and CDR2 (germline): KGHSH, LQKENI. This CDR3 is 14 amino acids long. V was shortened by 2 bases and J by 0 bases, with 5 bases between the two germline ends. The CDR3 coding sequence is TGTGCCAGCTCACCAGAGAATAGCAATCAGCCCCAGCATTTT. It specifies CASSPENSNQPQHF. The full variable domain, completed using reference TRBV18 and TRBJ1-5, is NAGVMQNPRHLVRRRGQEARLRCSPMKGHSHVYWYRQLPEEGLKFMVYLQKENIIDESGMPKERFSAEFPKEGPSILRIQQVVRGDSAAYFCASSPENSNQPQHFGDGTRLSIL.

This clone was detected once. The genes are TRBV30 and TRBJ2-3; TRBD2 agrees at 9 bases. There are 16 residues in the CDR3. V was pared by 2 bases and J by 4 bases, with 10 bases of the junction left unmatched. Per germline, CDR1 GTSNPN and CDR2 SVGIG (reference sequence). The CDR3 coding sequence is TGTGCCTGGAGTCCCGGGATTAGCGGGAGATCAGATACGCAGTATTTT. It encodes CAWSPGISGRSDTQYF.

This chain joins TRBV6-1 and TRBJ2-1; no definite D call. Per the germline V gene, CDR1 is MNHNS and CDR2 is SASEGT. Between the trimmed V and J ends, which lost 2 bases and 14 bases, there was a span of 13 bases. The CDR3 loop spans 12 amino acids. The CDR3 DNA reads as TGTGCCAGCAGTGAACGTCCTTATCAGGAGTTCTTC. Its translation is CASSERPYQEFF.

This clone came up once. The rearrangement uses TRBV5-5 and TRBJ1-1; D is possibly TRBD1 (6 bases). V lost 0 bases, J lost 4 bases, and 19 bases lay in between. Per germline, CDR1 SGHKS and CDR2 YYEKEE (reference sequence). The length of the CDR3 is 17 residues. The CDR3 region has the DNA TGTGCCAGCAGCTTGGGACCACCACAGGGTTTCGGCACTGAAGCTTTCTTT. It is translated as CASSLGPPQGFGTEAFF.

The V gene is TRBV6-4, the J gene TRBJ1-5, with 9 nucleotides matching TRBD1. J was trimmed by 6 bases and V by 3 bases; bases with no gene match: 9. CDR1 and CDR2 (germline): MRHNA, SNTAGT. This CDR3 is 16 amino acids long. CDR3 amino acids: CASSEPDRGRSQPQHF. CDR3 DNA: TGTGCCAGCAGTGAGCCGGACAGGGGAAGGTCTCAGCCCCAGCATTTT.

The genes are TRBV27 and TRBJ2-5, with TRBD2 identical over 8 bases. The CDR3 contains 14 residues. CDR1 is MNHEY, CDR2 SMNVEV, per germline (reference sequence). V lost 5 bases, J lost 5 bases, and 7 bases stayed unmatched. Here the CDR3 reads CASSRRGRTETQYF. The CDR3, as DNA: TGTGCCAGCAGTCGGCGCGGGAGGACGGAGACCCAGTACTTC.

The chain employs TRBV29-1 and TRBJ1-1, with TRBD1 as a possible D gene (5 bases). Per germline, CDR1 SQVTM and CDR2 ANQGSEA. Trimming pared 4 bases from V and 4 bases from J, leaving 16 bases between. The CDR3 loop spans 14 amino acids. The CDR3 coding sequence is TGCAGCGTTGGCGGGACGCGGGGGATCACTGAAGCTTTCTTT. It encodes CSVGGTRGITEAFF. The full variable domain, its missing parts supplied by reference TRBV29-1 and TRBJ1-1, is SAVISQKPSRDICQRGTSLTIQCQVDSQVTMMFWYRQQPGQSLTLIATANQGSEATYESGFVIDKFPISRPNLTFSTLTVSNMSPEDSSIYLCSVGGTRGITEAFFGQGTRLTVV.

This clone occurred a few times. The chain is built from TRBV10-3 and TRBJ2-1, with 9 bases that match TRBD2. Trimming cost V 6 bases and J 2 bases; bases outside gene matches: 5. Germline V gene sequence: CDR1 ENHRY, CDR2 SYGVKD. The CDR3 totals 15 residues. The CDR3 DNA is TGTGCCATCAGAGTAGCGGGAGTAACCTACAATGAGCAGTTCTTC. This codes for CAIRVAGVTYNEQFF.

The chain links TRBV4-1 to TRBJ1-2; 8 nucleotides line up with TRBD1. The germline CDR1 and CDR2 sequences are MGHRA and YSYEKL. Trimming removed 2 bases from V and 6 bases from J; junction bases left unmatched: 8. CDR3 length: 15 amino acids. The CDR3 sequence is CASSQTRDRRDGYTF. The CDR3, as DNA: TGCGCCAGCAGCCAAACTAGGGACAGGCGGGATGGCTACACCTTC.